This TCR beta chain was sequenced in a study of vaccination effects on CD4 cells after COVID-19. Study summary: A median of 72 days separated the second dose and sampling.

This clone was detected only a few times. The antigen is unknown. Study findings and constraints: In the late period after vaccination, infection- and vaccine-induced clones contracted markedly. Researchers reported few convalescent patients and no early post-infection timepoints in the study.

With the ViraFEST assay, the study expanded antigen-specific CD4+ T cells using viral peptide pools, then sequenced them. Isolation of CD4+ T cells took place after more than 9 days of culture. Two doses of either BNT162b2 or mRNA-1273 were given to each participant. No vaccinee had earlier SARS-CoV-2 infection, and nucleocapsid antibodies were negative. The CDR3 runs 14 residues. The V gene's germline CDR1 is MNHEY and CDR2 SVGAGI. The V gene lost 6 bases and the J gene lost 4 bases, with 15 bases spanning the gap. Sequenced by immunoSEQ multiplex PCR; TCRdb stores in-frame clones only, minus some. The sample includes around 25,000 clones, 60% to 80% of them seen just once.

V usage is TRBV6-5 and J usage is TRBJ1-2; D may be TRBD1 (5 bases). The specimen was CD4+ T cells from PBMCs cultured with SARS-CoV-2 spike peptides, collected after COVID-19 vaccination. The origin of this receptor is a human donor who received a COVID-19 vaccine. Some clones in this sample may be carry-over from other donors' samples. CDR3 amino acids: CASRVSGTSYGYTF. Written as DNA, the CDR3 is TGTGCCAGCAGGGTCTCCGGGACCTCCTATGGCTACACCTTC.